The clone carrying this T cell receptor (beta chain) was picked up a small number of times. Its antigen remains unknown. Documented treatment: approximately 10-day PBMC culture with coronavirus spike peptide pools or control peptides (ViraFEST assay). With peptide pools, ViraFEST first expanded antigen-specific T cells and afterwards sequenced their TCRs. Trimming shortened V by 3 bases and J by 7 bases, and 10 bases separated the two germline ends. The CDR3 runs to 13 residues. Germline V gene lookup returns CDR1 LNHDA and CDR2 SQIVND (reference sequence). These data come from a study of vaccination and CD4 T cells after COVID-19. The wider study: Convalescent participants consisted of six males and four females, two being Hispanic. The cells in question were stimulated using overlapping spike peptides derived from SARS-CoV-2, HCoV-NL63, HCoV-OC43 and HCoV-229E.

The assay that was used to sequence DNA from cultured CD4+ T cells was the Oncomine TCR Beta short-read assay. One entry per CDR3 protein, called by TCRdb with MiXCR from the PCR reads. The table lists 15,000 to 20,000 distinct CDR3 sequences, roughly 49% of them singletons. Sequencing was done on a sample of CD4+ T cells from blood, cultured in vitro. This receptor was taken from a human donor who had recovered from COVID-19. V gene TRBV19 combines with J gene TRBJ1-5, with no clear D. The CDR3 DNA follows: TGTGCCAGTAGTATTGCGCATTCCCAGCCCCAGCATTTT. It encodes CASSIAHSQPQHF.